This TCR beta chain was identified during a study of identical twins. Study-level results: Insertion counts were lower in abundant cord blood beta clonotypes, a trend that memory repertoires did not show.

With regard to this clonotype: As yet, its antigen is unknown.

Through template switching, a universal primer site was introduced, and the cDNA contained unique molecular identifiers. One entry per CDR3 protein, called by TCRdb with MiXCR from the 5' RACE reads. The table shows around 370,000 distinct CDR3 sequences, with roughly 9% occurring only once. V was shortened by 4 bases and J by 8 bases, with 6 bases between the two germline ends. Germline V CDR1 and CDR2: SQVTM, ANQGSEA. The CDR3 spans 10 residues. This TCR was sampled from a woman aged 45-65 years in good health. The chain joins TRBV29-1 to TRBJ2-1; no definite D call. Sequencing input: naive T cells sorted from blood. CDR3 sequence reads: CSVGEDEQFF. CDR3 DNA: TGCAGCGTTGGTGAGGATGAGCAGTTCTTC.